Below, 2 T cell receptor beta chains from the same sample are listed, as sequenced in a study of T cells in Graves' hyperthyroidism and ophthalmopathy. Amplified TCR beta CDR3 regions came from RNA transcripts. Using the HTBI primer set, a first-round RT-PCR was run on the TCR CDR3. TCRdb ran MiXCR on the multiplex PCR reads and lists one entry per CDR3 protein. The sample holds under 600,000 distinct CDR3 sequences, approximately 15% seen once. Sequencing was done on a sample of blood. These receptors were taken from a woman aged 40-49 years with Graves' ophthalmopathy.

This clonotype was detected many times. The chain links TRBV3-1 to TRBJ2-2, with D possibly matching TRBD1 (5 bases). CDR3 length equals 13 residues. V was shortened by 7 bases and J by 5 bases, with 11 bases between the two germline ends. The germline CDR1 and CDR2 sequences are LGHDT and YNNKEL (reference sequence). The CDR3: CASNAGLTGELFF. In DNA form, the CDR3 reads TGTGCCAGCAACGCAGGGCTAACCGGGGAGCTGTTTTTT.

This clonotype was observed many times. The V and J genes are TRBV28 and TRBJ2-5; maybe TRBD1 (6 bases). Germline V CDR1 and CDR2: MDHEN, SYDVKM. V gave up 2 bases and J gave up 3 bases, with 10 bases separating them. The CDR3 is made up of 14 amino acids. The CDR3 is CASSLGGQEETQYF. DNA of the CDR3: TGTGCCAGCAGTTTAGGGGGCCAGGAAGAGACCCAGTACTTC.